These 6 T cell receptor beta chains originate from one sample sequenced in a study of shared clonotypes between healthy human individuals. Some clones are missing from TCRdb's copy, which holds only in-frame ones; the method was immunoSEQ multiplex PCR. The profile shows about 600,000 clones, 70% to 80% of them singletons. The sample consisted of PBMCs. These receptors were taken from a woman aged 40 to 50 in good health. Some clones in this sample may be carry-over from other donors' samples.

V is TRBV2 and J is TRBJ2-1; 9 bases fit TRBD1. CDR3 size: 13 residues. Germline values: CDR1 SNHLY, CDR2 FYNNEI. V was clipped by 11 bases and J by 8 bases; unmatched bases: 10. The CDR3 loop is CAGGTGWDDEQFF. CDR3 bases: TGTGCCGGCGGGACAGGGTGGGACGATGAGCAGTTCTTC.

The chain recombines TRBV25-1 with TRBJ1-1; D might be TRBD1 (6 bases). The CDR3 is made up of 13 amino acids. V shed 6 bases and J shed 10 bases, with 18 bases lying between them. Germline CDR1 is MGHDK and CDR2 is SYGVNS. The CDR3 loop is CASRRPGGGPAFF. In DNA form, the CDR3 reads TGTGCCAGCAGGCGGCCCGGTGGGGGGCCAGCTTTCTTT.

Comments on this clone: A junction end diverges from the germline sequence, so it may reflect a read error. The CDR3 DNA sequence: TGCTCCAGCAGCTCGGCGGGACAGTCCTACGAGCAGTACTTC. It encodes CSSSSAGQSYEQYF. The rearrangement uses TRBV5-1 and TRBJ2-7; a weak D match, TRBD1 (7 bases). The germline CDR1 and CDR2 sequences are SGHRS and YFSETQ. The CDR3 consists of 14 residues.

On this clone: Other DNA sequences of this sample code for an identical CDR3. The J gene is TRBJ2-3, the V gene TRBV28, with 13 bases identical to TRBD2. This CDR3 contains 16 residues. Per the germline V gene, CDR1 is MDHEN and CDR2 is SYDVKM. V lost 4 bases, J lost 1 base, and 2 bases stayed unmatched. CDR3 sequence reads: CASSSLAGGGTDTQYF. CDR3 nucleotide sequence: TGTGCCAGCAGTTCACTAGCGGGAGGGGGCACAGATACGCAGTATTTT.

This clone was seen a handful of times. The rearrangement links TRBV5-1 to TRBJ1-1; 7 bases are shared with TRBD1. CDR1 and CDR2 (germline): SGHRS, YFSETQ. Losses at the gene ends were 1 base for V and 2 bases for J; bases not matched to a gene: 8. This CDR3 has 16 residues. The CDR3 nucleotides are TGCGCCAGCAGCTTGCTCTCCGGGACAGCTAACACTGAAGCTTTCTTT. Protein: CASSLLSGTANTEAFF.

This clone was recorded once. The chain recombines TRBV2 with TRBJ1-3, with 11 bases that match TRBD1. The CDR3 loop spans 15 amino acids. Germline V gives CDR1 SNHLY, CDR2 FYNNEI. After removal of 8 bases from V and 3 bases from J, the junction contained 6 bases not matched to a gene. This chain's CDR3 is CASGQGASYGNTIYF. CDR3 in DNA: TGTGCCAGCGGACAGGGGGCCTCTTATGGAAACACCATATATTTT.